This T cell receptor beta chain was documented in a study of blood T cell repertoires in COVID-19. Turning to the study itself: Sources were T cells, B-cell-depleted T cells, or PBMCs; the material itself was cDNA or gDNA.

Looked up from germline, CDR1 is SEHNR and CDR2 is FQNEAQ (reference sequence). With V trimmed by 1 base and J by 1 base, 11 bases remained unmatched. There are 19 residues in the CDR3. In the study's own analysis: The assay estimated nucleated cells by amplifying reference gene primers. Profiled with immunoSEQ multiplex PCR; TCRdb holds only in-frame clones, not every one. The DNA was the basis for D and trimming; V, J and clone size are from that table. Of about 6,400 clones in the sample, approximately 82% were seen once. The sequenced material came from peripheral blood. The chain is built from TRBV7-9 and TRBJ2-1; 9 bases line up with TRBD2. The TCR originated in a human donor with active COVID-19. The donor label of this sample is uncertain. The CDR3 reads CASSLVAGGLAGSYNEQFF. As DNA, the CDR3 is TGTGCCAGCAGCTTAGTTGCGGGAGGGCTGGCCGGTTCCTACAATGAGCAGTTCTTC.